This entry is about one T cell receptor beta chain. What it recognizes is unknown. The PCR made use of 60 Vbeta and 13 Jbeta primers. Sequencing used immunoSEQ multiplex PCR; TCRdb keeps in-frame clones, though not all of them. The sample gives 60,000 to 75,000 clones, approximately 79% of which show up once; 9.5% to 13% is in the top ten. The length of the CDR3 is 12 residues. Germline V gene sequence: CDR1 MNHEY, CDR2 SMNVEV (reference sequence). Trimming removed 4 bases at V and 2 bases at J, with 3 bases between. This sample stems from a study of cytomegalovirus exposure and HLA in healthy donors. Overall study context: A preliminary data release comprised roughly 80 million unique TCRs obtained from HLA-typed donors.

Notes on the study in general: About 87% or about 30% of the time was how often most TCR beta V segments were productive, according to an earlier analysis. Most subjects had HLA-A and HLA-B alleles reportedly predicted accurately by TCR beta sequences.

This chain uses TRBV27 with TRBJ2-1; D remains ambiguous. The sample taken for sequencing was PBMCs. The TCR comes from a woman in her forties in good health and CMV-seropositive. This CDR3 reads CASSSAYNEQFF. CDR3 nucleotide sequence: TGTGCCAGCAGTTCCGCCTACAATGAGCAGTTCTTC.